This entry lists 2 T cell receptor beta chains sequenced from one sample in a study of blood T cell repertoires in COVID-19. Here immunoSEQ multiplex PCR was the method, and the copy in TCRdb shows in-frame clones only, minus some. Of around 190,000 clones in the sample, approximately 90% were seen once. Sequences were obtained from peripheral blood. Receptor source: a man aged 25 to 40 with acute or convalescent COVID-19.

The chain uses TRBV7-8 and TRBJ1-2; 11 positions agree with TRBD1. V was clipped by 1 base and J by 8 bases; unmatched bases: 3. The V gene's germline CDR1 is SGHVS and CDR2 FQNEAQ. This CDR3 is 14 amino acids long. CDR3 DNA: TGTGCCAGCAGCTTAGGGGGACAGGGGGTGGGCTACACCTTC. Translated: CASSLGGQGVGYTF. The whole variable domain, remainder taken from reference TRBV7-8 and TRBJ1-2, is GAGVSQSPRYKVAKRGQDVALRCDPISGHVSLFWYQQALGQGPEFLTYFQNEAQLDKSGLPSDRFFAERPEGSVSTLKIQRTQQEDSAVYLCASSLGGQGVGYTFGSGTRLTVV.

This chain connects TRBV11-3 to TRBJ2-1; perhaps TRBD1 as D (5 bases). The length of the CDR3 is 15 residues. Germline V CDR1 and CDR2: SGHNT, YENEEA. V was cut by 3 bases and J by 0 bases, with 9 bases left in between. CDR3 loop: CASSFTRGSYNEQFF. The CDR3 DNA sequence: TGTGCCAGCAGCTTTACAAGGGGCTCCTACAATGAGCAGTTCTTC.